The sequence of this TCR beta chain was determined in a study of CD8 T cells in Susac syndrome. Study-level information: Among the Susac syndrome patients sequenced, 5 or 6 had active disease and about eight were in remission. At blood draw, Susac syndrome patients were therapy-naive, on corticosteroids, or on intravenous immunoglobulin alone. Study-level results: The CD4+ T cell repertoire of patients with Susac syndrome showed no detectable clonal expansion. The study's TCR sequencing and HLA analysis drew on a certain number of individuals. That number was acknowledged as relatively small.

As to this clonotype: Its antigen is undetermined.

V lost 6 bases to trimming and J lost 7 bases, with 6 bases between them. CDR1 and CDR2 from the germline V gene are DFQATT and SNEGSKA (reference sequence). The CDR3 has 9 residues. Roughly 0.45 to 1 ug RNA was reverse transcribed with random hexamers. TCRdb reanalysed the immunoSEQ multiplex PCR reads using MiXCR and keeps one entry per CDR3 protein. Counted here are 200,000 to 300,000 distinct CDR3 sequences, about 95% occurring once; the ten biggest clones make up less than 0.11%. Sequenced material: CD4+ T cells from PBMCs. The chain recombines TRBV20-1 with TRBJ1-2, with D unclear. The source of this sequence is a human donor with Susac syndrome. The DNA for the CDR3 is TGCAGTGCCGGGGTTGGCTACACCTTC. Its protein is CSAGVGYTF.